This T cell receptor beta chain was captured by sequencing in a study of PD-L1 blockade in urothelial cancer. Study details: The analyses of blood took place 3 weeks (second dose) and 6 weeks after treatment start. The median number of T cells present in blood samples was around 150,000.

In its sample, this clone was seen once. No antigen is known for it. The CDR3 has 13 amino acids. Per germline, CDR1 SGDLS and CDR2 YYNGEE. Trimming took 0 bases from V and 3 from J, leaving 6 bases between them. Study-wide findings and caveats: Clonality of blood TCR below the median before treatment predicted better survival.

Repertoires were generated with immunoSEQ multiplex PCR, while TCRdb's copy carries only in-frame clones and drops some. The sample lists about 84,000 clones; 82% were seen once. Patients were living with locally advanced or metastatic urothelial carcinoma. The sequence derives from a man aged 70-80 years with urothelial cancer. This chain joins TRBV9 and TRBJ2-5; D perhaps matches TRBD2 (6 bases). The sequencing here drew on PBMCs, taken around atezolizumab (anti-PD-L1) treatment. The CDR3 region is CASSVAGEETQYF. The CDR3 nucleotides read TGTGCCAGCAGCGTAGCGGGGGAAGAGACCCAGTACTTC.